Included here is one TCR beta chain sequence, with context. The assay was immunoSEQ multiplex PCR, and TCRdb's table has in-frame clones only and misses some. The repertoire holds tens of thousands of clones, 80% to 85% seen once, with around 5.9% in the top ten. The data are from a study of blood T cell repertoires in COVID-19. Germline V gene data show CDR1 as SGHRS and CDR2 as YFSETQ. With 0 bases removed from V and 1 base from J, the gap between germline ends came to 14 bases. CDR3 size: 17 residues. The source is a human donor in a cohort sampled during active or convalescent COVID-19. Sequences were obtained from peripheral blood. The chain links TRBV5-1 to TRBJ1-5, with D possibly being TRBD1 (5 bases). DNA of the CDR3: TGCGCCAGCAGCTTGGGTTCAGGGTCGATAAGCAATCAGCCCCAGCATTTT. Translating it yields CASSLGSGSISNQPQHF.